A selection of T cell receptor beta chains follows, all from one sample in a study of monozygotic twins with inflammatory bowel disease. TCRdb reworked the 5' RACE reads into one entry per CDR3 protein, no DNA. In total, the table holds fewer than 350,000 distinct CDR3 sequences. The specimen sequenced was blood. These receptors were obtained from a human donor with ulcerative colitis or Crohn's disease, or a healthy co-twin of an affected twin (not recorded which). CDR3s include the opening cysteine and the closing phenylalanine or tryptophan. Each record gives: J gene, V gene, CDR3 protein.

TRBJ2-2 TRBV5-1 CASSLSLGDTGELFF
TRBJ2-1 TRBV7-8 CASSFPSQIGEQFF
TRBJ2-5 TRBV4-3 CASSQIGGGETQYF
TRBJ2-1 TRBV10-3 CAISGGTYNEQFF
TRBJ2-7 TRBV12-3/TRBV12-4 CASRQTGTRTSYEQYF
TRBJ2-1 TRBV12-3/TRBV12-4 CASSFRSIGGTYNEQFF
TRBJ2-7 TRBV10-3 CAISESPTGPYEQYF
TRBJ1-2 TRBV25-1 CASSNPGGYGYTF
TRBJ1-6 TRBV4-3 CASSREAQPKYNSPLHF
TRBJ1-2 TRBV19 CASSTPPTAPTF
TRBJ1-1 TRBV12-3/TRBV12-4 CASTFTASGGTEAFF
TRBJ2-7 TRBV21-1 CAGKPGTTYEQYF
TRBJ2-7 TRBV6-1 CASSEYWSLAGGLYEQYF
TRBJ1-5 TRBV7-2 CASSLELGNQPQHF
TRBJ2-1 TRBV10-3 CATSFSGGTEEQFF
TRBJ2-7 TRBV6-5 CASSPIESYEQYF
TRBJ1-6 TRBV9 CASSVGSDRGRYNSPLHF
TRBJ2-3 TRBV18 CASSPILAGAADTQYF
TRBJ2-6 TRBV20-1 CSASWSGANVLTF
TRBJ1-1 TRBV27 CASSGYRGHTEAFF
TRBJ2-1 TRBV23-1 CASSLTATHRVGYNEQFF
TRBJ2-1 TRBV12-3/TRBV12-4 CASRSTSGAVDEQFF
TRBJ1-1 TRBV21-1 CASTDEKDSNTKAFF
TRBJ2-7 TRBV9 CASSVDAGNSYEQYF
TRBJ1-2 TRBV12-3/TRBV12-4 CASSLGDRYGYTF
TRBJ2-3 TRBV24-1 CATSDFPRGRPDTQYF
TRBJ2-1 TRBV5-1 CASSAQQGNEQFF
TRBJ2-1 TRBV3-1 CASSPRDGSYNEQFF
TRBJ1-2 TRBV25-1 CASSDPANYGYTF
TRBJ2-7 TRBV9 CASSVDGQGSYEQYF
TRBJ1-1 TRBV3-1 CASSPPGFGEAFF
TRBJ2-7 TRBV28 CASSSDPGTAYEQYF
TRBJ2-5 TRBV27 CASSLEAGIPSETQYF
TRBJ2-1 TRBV12-3/TRBV12-4 CASSPNSGGGDEQFF
TRBJ1-5 TRBV10-2 CASSESNRGLNQPQHF
TRBJ2-7 TRBV5-4 CASSLAGTISYEQYF
TRBJ1-2 TRBV29-1 CSVVIPGPRGYGYTF
TRBJ2-3 TRBV13 CASSRPGQGADTQYF
TRBJ1-2 TRBV5-1 CASSFGDVYGYTF
TRBJ2-7 TRBV20-1 CSAIRALREQHF
TRBJ2-1 TRBV7-8 CASRVGVGAEVLGQFF
TRBJ2-1 TRBV6-5 CAISYLQGASFMNERFF
TRBJ2-1 TRBV7-9 CASSRWDSPYNEQFF
TRBJ2-2 TRBV19 CASSKRSNTGELFF
TRBJ2-2 TRBV9 CASSVVGDTGELFF
TRBJ1-5 TRBV25-1 CASSDGTTSNQPQHF